This TCR beta chain was obtained from a study of vaccination effects on CD4 cells after COVID-19 (dated by TCRdb to 2021 to 2024). As for the study more broadly: Post-vaccine samples across the study were collected a median of 72 days after the second dose, with a range of 14 to 241. The Oncomine TCR Beta short-read assay on an Illumina iSeq 100 was used to sequence cultures from other donors in the study. A total of over nine COVID-19 convalescent patients and a handful of SARS-CoV-2-naive healthy vaccine recipients were included in the full study. SARS-CoV-2 spike-specific CD4+ TCR repertoires from before and after mRNA vaccination were compared in COVID-19 convalescent patients and in infection-naive vaccine recipients.

The library was produced with the immunoSEQ multiplex PCR assay. TCR beta CDR3 sequencing was performed on DNA from the cultured, isolated CD4+ T cells. The authors processed their data as follows. Non-productive TCR sequences were removed and reads were trimmed to the CDR3 region, keeping CDR3s of at least 7 amino acids. The MANAFEST web app was used to identify antigen-specific clonotypes by comparing expansion in peptide wells with expansion in reference cultures. To count as positive, a clone had to show expansion at FDR<0.05 compared with the reference and with all other wells, an odds ratio above 5, and a frequency above 0.1% in two replicate wells. Cross-reactive clonotypes were defined as significantly expanded in SARS-CoV-2 spike wells and in at least one common cold coronavirus spike condition. CDR3 similarity was assessed by Levenshtein distance with the stringdist R package, and unrooted trees were built with ape in R 3.6.1. Entries here come from immuneACCESS through TCRdb and include only in-frame sequences with V and J called. Some clones fail to appear in such tables; in the studies checked, an unresolved V gene covers under half of the shortfall, and the cause of the remainder is unknown. D and trimming come from the DNA, and the V and J calls and clone size come from that table. Present in this sample are 28,000 or so clones, more than 60% of which were seen just once. About 9.4% of the sample is in the top ten clones.

The CDR3 starts with the cysteine, ends with the phenylalanine, and has 15 residues. The only DNA kept is the CDR3, 45 bases in frame from the first base. V is pared back by 1 base and J by 8 bases, with 17 bases lying between the germline termini. The germline V gene gives CDR1 as MGHRA and CDR2 as YSYEKL. To identify antigen-specific CD4+ T cell clonotypes by their expansion, the ViraFEST assay first stimulated PBMC with viral peptide pools and then applied TCR sequencing. After around eleven days of culture, CD4+ T cells were isolated with the EasySep CD4+ T cell isolation kit. Participants received two doses of either the BNT162b2 or the mRNA-1273 mRNA SARS-CoV-2 vaccine. The absence of prior SARS-CoV-2 infection in healthy vaccine recipients was confirmed by negative nucleocapsid antibodies before and after vaccination. Approximately 2 million PBMC per well were cultured in IMDM with 5% human AB serum, roughly 10 IU/ml IL-2 and gentamicin, plus 10 ug/ml peptides. On days 3 and 7, half of the culture medium was replaced with fresh IL-2-containing medium. Unless noted otherwise, every peptide stimulation condition was grown in triplicate wells. PBMC were separated from whole blood using Ficoll-Paque Plus gradient centrifugation and were then either cryopreserved at -140C or used fresh. The spike proteins of SARS-CoV-2 and of the common cold coronaviruses HCoV-NL63, HCoV-OC43 and HCoV-229E were spanned by overlapping peptide pools. The QIAamp micro DNA kit was used to extract genomic DNA from the cultured CD4+ T cells.

Regarding this clone: What antigen it recognizes has not been identified. No clone much larger than this one lies a single base away; base qualities are absent.

The study at large found these results: In healthy vaccine recipients, vaccine-induced clones were almost all SARS-CoV-2 mono-reactive, with only 1 of 255 being cross-reactive with common cold coronaviruses. Both infection-induced and vaccine-induced clones contracted markedly at late post-vaccination timepoints, which is consistent with waning T cell responses. The study was limited by a small number of convalescent patients, and early post-infection timepoints were lacking.

Recombination linked TRBV4-1 to TRBJ1-2, with the D segment identity uncertain. The sample in question was CD4+ T cells from PBMCs cultured with HCoV-NL63 spike peptides, obtained after COVID-19 vaccination. Per the publication, the cell subset or site label means: HCoV-NL63 spike overlapping peptide pool stimulation. The TCR sequence derives from a human donor who received a COVID-19 vaccine. The DNA sequence is as follows: TGCGCCAGCAGCCAAGTGGTTGGGTTTTCGGGGGGCTACACCTTC. Its translation is CASSQVVGFSGGYTF.